A single sample gave rise to the 24 T cell receptor beta chains below, sequenced in a study of blood T cell repertoires in COVID-19. Only in-frame clones appear in the TCRdb table, and some are missing; sequencing was by immunoSEQ multiplex PCR. The sample has about 320,000 clones, approximately 85% seen once. The source material was peripheral blood. Every receptor here comes from a human donor in a cohort sampled during active COVID-19.

This clone was detected many times. V is TRBV7-3 and J is TRBJ1-6; possible D gene TRBD1, 5 bases. The CDR3 spans 14 residues. Germline assignment: CDR1 SGHTA and CDR2 FQGTGA. Trimming cost V 5 bases and J 7 bases, with 12 bases left between them. Written as DNA, the CDR3 is TGTGCCAGCAGCGTCGGGGGAGGGAATTCACCCCTCCACTTT. Translation: CASSVGGGNSPLHF.

Regarding this clone: Other DNA sequences of this sample code for an identical CDR3. The chain is built from TRBV6-5 and TRBJ1-1; no clear D gene. The CDR3 is made up of 13 amino acids. The V gene lost 5 bases and the J gene lost 1 base, with 8 bases spanning the gap. CDR1 is MNHEY and CDR2 is SVGAGI in the germline V gene. CDR3 bases: TGTGCCAGCAGTCTGACGGGGAACACTGAAGCTTTCTTT. Its protein is CASSLTGNTEAFF.

As regards this clone: The sample has other DNA sequences that encode this CDR3 too. The chain uses TRBV5-1 and TRBJ1-1, with D unclear. The V end was cut by 2 bases, the J end by 1 base, with 6 bases between. The CDR3 runs to 13 residues. The germline CDR1 and CDR2 sequences are SGHRS and YFSETQ. The CDR3 spells CASSLTGNTEAFF. CDR3 DNA: TGCGCCAGCAGCTTAACCGGGAACACTGAAGCTTTCTTT.

Of note for this clone: In the same sample, other DNA sequences code for this CDR3. This chain connects TRBV18 to TRBJ2-3, with TRBD1 identical over 9 bases. Germline assignment: CDR1 KGHSH and CDR2 LQKENI. Unmatched junction bases numbered 2, after V lost 3 bases and J lost 4 bases. This CDR3 region has 14 residues. CDR3 in amino acids: CASSPGTGSDTQYF. CDR3 bases: TGTGCCAGCTCACCCGGGACAGGGTCAGATACGCAGTATTTT.

V gene TRBV7-2 combines with J gene TRBJ2-5; 7 bases align to TRBD2. The junction had 12 bases not matched to a gene; V was cut back by 0 bases and J by 5 bases. CDR1 is SGHTA, CDR2 FQGNSA, per germline. This CDR3 contains 17 residues. The CDR3 loop reads CASSLAYGRGDWETQYF. CDR3 nucleotides: TGTGCCAGCAGCTTAGCCTACGGCCGGGGGGACTGGGAGACCCAGTACTTC.

The rearrangement joins TRBV27 to TRBJ2-7; 9 nucleotides agree with TRBD1. The V gene end was trimmed by 2 bases and the J gene end by 0 bases; junction bases not matched to a gene: 2. CDR1 is MNHEY and CDR2 is SMNVEV in the germline V gene (reference sequence). The CDR3 extends over 15 amino acids. The CDR3 spells CASSLRTGVSYEQYF. The DNA for the CDR3 is TGTGCCAGCAGTTTACGGACAGGGGTCTCCTACGAGCAGTACTTC.

The rearrangement joins TRBV9 to TRBJ1-3; the match to TRBD1 covers 10 bases. The CDR3 loop spans 15 amino acids. V was pared by 3 bases and J by 2 bases, with 2 bases of the junction left unmatched. CDR1 and CDR2 (germline): SGDLS, YYNGEE. The CDR3 DNA is TGTGCCAGCAGCGCCGGACAGGGGGCTGGAAACACCATATATTTT. The encoded protein is CASSAGQGAGNTIYF.

The V and J genes are TRBV6-5 and TRBJ2-7, with 9 positions matching TRBD1. The junction had 9 bases not matched to a gene; V was cut back by 7 bases and J by 5 bases. Germline V gene data show CDR1 as MNHEY and CDR2 as SVGAGI. The CDR3 has 14 residues. CDR3 residues: CASTEGTGRDEQYF. DNA of the CDR3: TGTGCCAGCACCGAAGGGACAGGGAGAGACGAGCAGTACTTC.

V usage is TRBV18 and J usage is TRBJ2-1, with no clear D. Deletions cut 2 bases from V and 4 bases from J, with 18 bases between. Germline CDR1 and CDR2: KGHSH and LQKENI. This CDR3 spans 17 amino acids. Here the CDR3 reads CASSPRVSTTQYNEQFF. For the CDR3, the DNA is TGTGCCAGCTCACCAAGAGTTAGTACGACACAATACAATGAGCAGTTCTTC.

The chain recombines TRBV5-4 with TRBJ2-3; D is perhaps TRBD2 (6 bases). The CDR3 has 15 residues. V was clipped by 1 base and J by 4 bases, with 13 bases between them. CDR1 and CDR2 from the germline V gene are SGHNT and YYREEE (reference sequence). CDR3 nucleotides: TGTGCCAGCAGCTTGCTCGGGGAGGTCTCAGATACGCAGTATTTT. It specifies CASSLLGEVSDTQYF.

The chain has TRBV5-1 and TRBJ2-3; D is possibly TRBD2 (5 bases). Trimming stripped 3 bases from V and 6 bases from J, with 14 bases between. There are 14 residues in the CDR3. Germline V gene data show CDR1 as SGHRS and CDR2 as YFSETQ. The CDR3 DNA reads as TGCGCCAGCAGCTCCGGACGGACTGTGGATACGCAGTATTTT. It is translated as CASSSGRTVDTQYF.

This clone was found once. This sequence joins TRBV7-2 and TRBJ2-7; 9 bases agree with TRBD1. V dropped 0 bases and J dropped 3; count of bases not matched to a gene: 6. Germline V lookup: CDR1 SGHTA, CDR2 FQGNSA. This CDR3 spans 16 amino acids. The CDR3 nucleotides read TGTGCCAGCAGCTTAGCCGGGACAGGGATTAACTACGAGCAGTACTTC. Amino acid sequence: CASSLAGTGINYEQYF. Full variable domain (rest looked up from reference TRBV7-2 and TRBJ2-7): GAGVSQSPSNKVTEKGKDVELRCDPISGHTALYWYRQSLGQGLEFLIYFQGNSAPDKSGLPSDRFSAERTGGSVSTLTIQRTQQEDSAVYLCASSLAGTGINYEQYFGPGTRLTVT.

This clone has more than one count but fewer than ten. V gene TRBV7-9 combines with J gene TRBJ2-1; TRBD2 aligns across 8 bases. J lost 2 bases, V lost 5 bases, and 17 bases had no gene match. The CDR3 runs 19 residues. The germline V gene has CDR1 SEHNR and CDR2 FQNEAQ (reference sequence). The CDR3 spells CASSPLRGAVSETYNEQFF. The CDR3 coding sequence is TGTGCCAGCAGCCCCTTGCGGGGGGCTGTTAGTGAAACCTACAATGAGCAGTTCTTC. The whole variable domain, remainder taken from reference TRBV7-9 and TRBJ2-1, is DTGVSQNPRHKITKRGQNVTFRCDPISEHNRLYWYRQTLGQGPEFLTYFQNEAQLEKSRLLSDRFSAERPKGSFSTLEIQRTEQGDSAMYLCASSPLRGAVSETYNEQFFGPGTRLTVL.

The V call is TRBV30, the J call TRBJ1-4; D gene uncertain. In germline, CDR1 is GTSNPN, CDR2 SVGIG (reference sequence). The CDR3 runs to 14 residues. V was cut by 4 bases and J by 5 bases, with 14 bases left in between. This chain's CDR3 is CAWTPADQNEKLFF. In DNA form, the CDR3 reads TGTGCCTGGACCCCGGCGGATCAAAATGAAAAACTGTTTTTT.

This chain links TRBV3-1 (or the pseudogene TRBV3-2) with TRBJ2-5; 7 nucleotides align to TRBD2. The CDR3 spans 14 residues. Germline-derived CDR1 and CDR2 are LGHDT and YNNKEL (reference sequence). Unmatched junction bases numbered 5, after V lost 4 bases and J lost 3 bases. CDR3 sequence: CASSPWGGEETQYF. Here the CDR3 DNA reads TGTGCCAGCAGCCCTTGGGGGGGAGAAGAGACCCAGTACTTC.

This rearrangement joins TRBV11-2 to TRBJ2-1; D gene unclear. Germline CDR1 SGHAT, CDR2 FQNNGV. CDR3 length: 18 residues. V lost 8 bases to trimming and J lost 1 base, with 24 bases between them. This CDR3 is CASGSPGSSWKSYNEQFF. CDR3 coding DNA: TGTGCCAGCGGTTCGCCCGGGTCCTCCTGGAAATCCTACAATGAGCAGTTCTTC. The full variable domain, with the rest looked up from reference TRBV11-2 and TRBJ2-1, is EAGVAQSPRYKIIEKRQSVAFWCNPISGHATLYWYQQILGQGPKLLIQFQNNGVVDDSQLPKDRFSAERLKGVDSTLKIQPAKLEDSAVYLCASGSPGSSWKSYNEQFFGPGTRLTVL.

The chain uses TRBV30 and TRBJ2-7, with D tentatively TRBD2 (5 bases). This CDR3 contains 13 residues. CDR1 and CDR2 (germline): GTSNPN, SVGIG (reference sequence). V lost 1 base, J lost 3 bases, and 10 bases lay in between. The CDR3 here is CAWSGRGLYEQYF. In DNA, the CDR3 is TGTGCCTGGAGTGGGAGAGGACTCTACGAGCAGTACTTC.

This chain joins TRBV19 and TRBJ1-1, with D perhaps matching TRBD1 (5 bases). The germline CDR1 and CDR2 sequences are LNHDA and SQIVND (reference sequence). The V end lost 6 bases, the J end lost 4 bases, and 12 bases lay between the germline ends. This CDR3 region has 13 residues. The CDR3 DNA reads as TGTGCCAGTAGAGGGGAGGGGTTCACTGAAGCTTTCTTT. Translating it yields CASRGEGFTEAFF.

The V call is TRBV2, the J call TRBJ2-5; TRBD2 matches 9 bases. Germline V gene lookup returns CDR1 SNHLY and CDR2 FYNNEI. V lost 5 bases, J lost 4 bases, and 11 bases stayed unmatched. This CDR3 contains 16 residues. The CDR3 reads CASSPLGAGGRETQYF. CDR3 sequence (DNA): TGTGCCAGCAGTCCCTTAGGAGCGGGGGGTCGAGAGACCCAGTACTTC.

The CDR3 loop is CASSLGSQGPGEKLFF. CDR3 DNA: TGCGCCAGCAGCTTGGGGTCACAGGGCCCGGGTGAAAAACTGTTTTTT. This chain connects TRBV5-1 to TRBJ1-4, with D tentatively TRBD1 (6 bases). The CDR3 has 16 residues. Germline CDR1 reads SGHRS; CDR2 reads YFSETQ. With 0 bases removed from V and 7 bases from J, the gap between germline ends came to 16 bases.

V and J are TRBV5-1 and TRBJ2-7; D is possibly TRBD1 (5 bases). Germline V CDR1 and CDR2: SGHRS, YFSETQ. The CDR3 has 12 residues. The V end lost 6 bases, the J end lost 0 bases, and 7 bases lay between the germline ends. CDR3 nucleotide sequence: TGCGCCAGCACCGGACACTCCTACGAGCAGTACTTC. Translating it yields CASTGHSYEQYF.

The rearrangement joins TRBV4-2 to TRBJ2-3; 11 bases align to TRBD2. CDR3 size: 18 residues. The trim removed 0 bases at V and 3 bases at J, leaving 8 bases unmatched. Germline V gives CDR1 LGHNA, CDR2 YNFKEQ. The CDR3 is CASSQEASGGPATDTQYF. CDR3 nucleotides: TGTGCCAGCAGCCAAGAAGCTAGCGGGGGGCCGGCGACAGATACGCAGTATTTT.

The genes are TRBV19 and TRBJ2-2; TRBD2 agrees at 8 bases. Germline loops: CDR1 LNHDA, CDR2 SQIVND (reference sequence). This CDR3 has 17 amino acids. V dropped 3 bases and J dropped 9; count of bases not matched to a gene: 15. In DNA form, the CDR3 reads TGTGCCAGTAGTATGAGGCTAGCGGGCGTCACTGACTGGGAGCTGTTTTTT. This translates into CASSMRLAGVTDWELFF.

This chain uses TRBV6-2 or TRBV6-3 with TRBJ2-3; D possibly corresponds to TRBD1 (6 bases). CDR1 is MNHEY, CDR2 SVGEGT, per germline. CDR3 length equals 13 residues. The V end lost 0 bases, the J end lost 5 bases, and 6 bases lay between the germline ends. This chain's CDR3 is CASSYSTGDTQYF. In DNA, the CDR3 is TGTGCCAGCAGTTACTCGACAGGAGATACGCAGTATTTT.